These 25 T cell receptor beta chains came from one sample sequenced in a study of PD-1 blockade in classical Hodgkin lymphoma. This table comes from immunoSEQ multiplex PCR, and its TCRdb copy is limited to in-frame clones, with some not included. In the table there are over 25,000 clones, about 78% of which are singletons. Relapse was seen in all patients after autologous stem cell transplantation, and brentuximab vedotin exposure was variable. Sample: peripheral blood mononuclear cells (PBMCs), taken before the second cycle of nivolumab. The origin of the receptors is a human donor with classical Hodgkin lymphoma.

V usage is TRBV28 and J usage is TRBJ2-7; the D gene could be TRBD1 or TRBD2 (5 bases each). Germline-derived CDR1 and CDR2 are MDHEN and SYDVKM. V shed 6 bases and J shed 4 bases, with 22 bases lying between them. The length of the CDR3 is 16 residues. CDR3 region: CASSSGSVPLLYEQYF. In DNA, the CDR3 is TGTGCCAGCAGCTCAGGGAGTGTCCCTTTACTGTACGAGCAGTACTTC.

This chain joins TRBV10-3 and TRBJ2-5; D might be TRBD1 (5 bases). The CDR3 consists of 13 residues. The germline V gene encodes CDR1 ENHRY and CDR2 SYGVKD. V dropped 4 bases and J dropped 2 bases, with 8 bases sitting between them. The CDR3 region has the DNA TGTGCCATCAGTGTTCAGGGTCAAGAGACCCAGTACTTC. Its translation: CAISVQGQETQYF.

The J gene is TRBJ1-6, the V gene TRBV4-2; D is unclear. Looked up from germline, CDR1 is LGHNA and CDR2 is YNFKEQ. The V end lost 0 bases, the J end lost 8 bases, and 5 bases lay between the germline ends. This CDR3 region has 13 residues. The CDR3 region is CASSQDSHSPLHF. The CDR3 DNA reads TGTGCCAGCAGCCAAGATAGTCATTCACCCCTCCACTTT.

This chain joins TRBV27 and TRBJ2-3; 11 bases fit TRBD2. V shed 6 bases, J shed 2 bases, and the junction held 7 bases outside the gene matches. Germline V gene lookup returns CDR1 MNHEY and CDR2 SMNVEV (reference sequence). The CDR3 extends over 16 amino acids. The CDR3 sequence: CASRQTSGDYTDTQYF. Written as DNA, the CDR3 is TGTGCCAGCAGACAGACTAGCGGGGATTACACAGATACGCAGTATTTT.

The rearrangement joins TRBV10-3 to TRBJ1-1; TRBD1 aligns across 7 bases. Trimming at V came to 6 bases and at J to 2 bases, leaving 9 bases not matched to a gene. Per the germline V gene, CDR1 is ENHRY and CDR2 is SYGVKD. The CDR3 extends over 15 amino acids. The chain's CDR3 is CAIRGQGGINTEAFF. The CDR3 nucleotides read TGTGCCATCAGGGGCCAGGGGGGGATTAACACTGAAGCTTTCTTT.

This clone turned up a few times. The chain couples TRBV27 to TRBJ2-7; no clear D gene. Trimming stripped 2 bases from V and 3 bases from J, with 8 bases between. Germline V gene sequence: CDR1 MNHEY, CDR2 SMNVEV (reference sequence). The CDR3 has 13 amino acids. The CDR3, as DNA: TGTGCCAGCAGTTTAGGCAGGTTCTACGAGCAGTACTTC. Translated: CASSLGRFYEQYF.

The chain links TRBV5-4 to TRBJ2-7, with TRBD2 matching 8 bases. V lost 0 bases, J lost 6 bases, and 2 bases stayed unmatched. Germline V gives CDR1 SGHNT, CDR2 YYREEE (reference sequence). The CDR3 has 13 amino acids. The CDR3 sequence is CASSLAGGVEQYF. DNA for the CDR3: TGTGCCAGCAGCTTGGCCGGGGGGGTCGAGCAGTACTTC.

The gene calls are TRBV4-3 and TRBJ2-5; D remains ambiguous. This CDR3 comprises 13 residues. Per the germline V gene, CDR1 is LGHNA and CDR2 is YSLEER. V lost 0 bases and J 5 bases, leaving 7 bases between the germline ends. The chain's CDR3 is CASSQDISETQYF. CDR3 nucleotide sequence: TGCGCCAGCAGCCAAGATATTTCGGAGACCCAGTACTTC.

The chain's CDR3 is CASSLYRGTGANVLTF. CDR3 bases: TGTGCCAGCAGTTTATACAGGGGGACTGGGGCCAACGTCCTGACTTTC. This chain links TRBV28 with TRBJ2-6, with 8 positions matching TRBD1. From germline, CDR1 is MDHEN and CDR2 SYDVKM. The CDR3 length is 16 residues. V dropped 1 base and J dropped 2; count of bases not matched to a gene: 1.

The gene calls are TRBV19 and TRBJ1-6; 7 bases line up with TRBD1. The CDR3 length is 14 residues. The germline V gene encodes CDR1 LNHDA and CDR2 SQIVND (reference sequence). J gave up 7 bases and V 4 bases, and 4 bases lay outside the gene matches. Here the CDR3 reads CASSTSGGNSPLHF. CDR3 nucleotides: TGTGCCAGTAGTACGTCAGGGGGGAATTCACCCCTCCACTTT.

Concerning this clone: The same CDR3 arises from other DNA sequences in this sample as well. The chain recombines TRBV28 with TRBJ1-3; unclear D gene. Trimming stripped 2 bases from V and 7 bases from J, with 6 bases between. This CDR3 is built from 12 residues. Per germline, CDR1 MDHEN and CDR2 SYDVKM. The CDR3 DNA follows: TGTGCCAGCAGTTTAGGGAGGAACACCATATATTTT. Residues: CASSLGRNTIYF.

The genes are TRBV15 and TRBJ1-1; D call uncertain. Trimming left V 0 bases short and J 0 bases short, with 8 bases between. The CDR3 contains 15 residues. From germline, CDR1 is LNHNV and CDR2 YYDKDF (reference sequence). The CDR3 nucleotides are TGTGCCACCAGCAGAGATAACAGCCTGAACACTGAAGCTTTCTTT. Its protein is CATSRDNSLNTEAFF.

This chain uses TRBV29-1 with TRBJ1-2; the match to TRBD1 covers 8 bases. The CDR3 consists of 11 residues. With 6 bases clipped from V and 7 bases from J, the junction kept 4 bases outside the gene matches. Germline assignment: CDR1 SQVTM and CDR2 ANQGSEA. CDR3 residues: CSVQGAFGYTF. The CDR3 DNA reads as TGCAGCGTGCAGGGGGCGTTTGGCTACACCTTC.

Written as DNA, the CDR3 is TGTGCCAGCAGCTTACCACGGGGGGGAGCCTTTTTGCGGGAAGCTTTCTTT. Encoded protein: CASSLPRGGAFLREAFF. V is TRBV7-3 and J is TRBJ1-1; perhaps TRBD1 as D (5 bases). The CDR3 contains 17 residues. V lost 2 bases to trimming and J lost 8 bases, with 24 bases between them. Germline loops: CDR1 SGHTA, CDR2 FQGTGA. Full variable domain (remainder filled in from reference TRBV7-3 and TRBJ1-1): GAGVSQTPSNKVTEKGKYVELRCDPISGHTALYWYRQSLGQGPEFLIYFQGTGAADDSGLPNDRFFAVRPEGSVSTLKIQRTERGDSAVYLCASSLPRGGAFLREAFFGQGTRLTVV.

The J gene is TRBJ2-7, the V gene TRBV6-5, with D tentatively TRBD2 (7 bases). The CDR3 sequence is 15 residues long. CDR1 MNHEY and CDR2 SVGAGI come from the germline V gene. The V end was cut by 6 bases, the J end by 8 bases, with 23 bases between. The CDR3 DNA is TGTGCCAGCAGCAAGGGAGGGCAGGGGACGGGGAAGCAGTACTTC. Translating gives CASSKGGQGTGKQYF.

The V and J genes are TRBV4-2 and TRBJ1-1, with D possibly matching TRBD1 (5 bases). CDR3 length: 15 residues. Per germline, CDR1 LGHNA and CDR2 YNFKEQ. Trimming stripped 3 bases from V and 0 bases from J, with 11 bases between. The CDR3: CASSHSDRLNTEAFF. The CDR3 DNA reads TGTGCCAGCAGCCATTCCGACAGATTGAACACTGAAGCTTTCTTT.

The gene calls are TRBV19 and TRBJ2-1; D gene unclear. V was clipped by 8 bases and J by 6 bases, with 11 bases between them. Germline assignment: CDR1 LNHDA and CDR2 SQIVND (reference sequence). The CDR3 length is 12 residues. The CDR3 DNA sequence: TGTGCCAGTGCAACGAGCGTCAATGAGCAGTTCTTC. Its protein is CASATSVNEQFF. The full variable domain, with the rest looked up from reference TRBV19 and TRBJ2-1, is DGGITQSPKYLFRKEGQNVTLSCEQNLNHDAMYWYRQDPGQGLRLIYYSQIVNDFQKGDIAEGYSVSREKKESFPLTVTSAQKNPTAFYLCASATSVNEQFFGPGTRLTVL.

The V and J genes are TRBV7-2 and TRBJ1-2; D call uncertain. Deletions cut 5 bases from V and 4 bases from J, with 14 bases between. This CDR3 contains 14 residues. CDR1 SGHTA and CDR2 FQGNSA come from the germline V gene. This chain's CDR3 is CASSLTERAYGYTF. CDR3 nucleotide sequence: TGTGCCAGCAGCCTGACGGAGCGGGCCTATGGCTACACCTTC.

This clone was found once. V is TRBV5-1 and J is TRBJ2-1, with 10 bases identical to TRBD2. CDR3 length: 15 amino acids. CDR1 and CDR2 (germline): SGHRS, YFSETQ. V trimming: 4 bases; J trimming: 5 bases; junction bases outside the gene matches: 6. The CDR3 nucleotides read TGCGCCAGCAGCCTGACAGCGGGGGGGAACAATGAGCAGTTCTTC. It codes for CASSLTAGGNNEQFF.

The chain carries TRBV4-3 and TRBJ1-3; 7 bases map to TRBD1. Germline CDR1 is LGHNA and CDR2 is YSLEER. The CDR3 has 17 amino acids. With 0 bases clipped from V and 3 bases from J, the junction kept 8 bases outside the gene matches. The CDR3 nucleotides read TGCGCCAGCAGCCAAGATCCTATCCCAGGGGGTGGAAACACCATATATTTT. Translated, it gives CASSQDPIPGGGNTIYF.

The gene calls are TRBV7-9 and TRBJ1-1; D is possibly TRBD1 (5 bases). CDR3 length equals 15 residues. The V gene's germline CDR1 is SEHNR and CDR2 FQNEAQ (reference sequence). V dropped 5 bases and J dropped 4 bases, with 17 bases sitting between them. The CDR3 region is CASSAGISGGTEAFF. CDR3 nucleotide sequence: TGTGCCAGCAGCGCCGGGATTTCGGGGGGCACTGAAGCTTTCTTT.

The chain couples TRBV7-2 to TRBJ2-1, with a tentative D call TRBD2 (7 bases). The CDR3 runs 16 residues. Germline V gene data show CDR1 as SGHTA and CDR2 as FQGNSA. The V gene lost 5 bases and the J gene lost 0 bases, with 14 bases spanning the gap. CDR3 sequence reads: CASSEWGGPSYNEQFF. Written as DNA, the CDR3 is TGTGCCAGCAGCGAATGGGGGGGGCCCTCCTACAATGAGCAGTTCTTC.

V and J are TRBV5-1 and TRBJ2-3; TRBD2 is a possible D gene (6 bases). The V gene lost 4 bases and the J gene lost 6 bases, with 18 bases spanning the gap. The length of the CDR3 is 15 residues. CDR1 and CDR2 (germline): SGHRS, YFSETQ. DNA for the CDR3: TGCGCCAGCAGCGTACAGGCTAGCGAGTCTGATACGCAGTATTTT. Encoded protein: CASSVQASESDTQYF.

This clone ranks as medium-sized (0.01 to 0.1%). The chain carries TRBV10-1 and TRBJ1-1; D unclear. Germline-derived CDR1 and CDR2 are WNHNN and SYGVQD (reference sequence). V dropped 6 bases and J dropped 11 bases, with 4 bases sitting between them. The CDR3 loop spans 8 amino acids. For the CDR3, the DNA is TGCGCCAGCAGGGGGGCTTTCTTT. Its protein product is CASRGAFF.

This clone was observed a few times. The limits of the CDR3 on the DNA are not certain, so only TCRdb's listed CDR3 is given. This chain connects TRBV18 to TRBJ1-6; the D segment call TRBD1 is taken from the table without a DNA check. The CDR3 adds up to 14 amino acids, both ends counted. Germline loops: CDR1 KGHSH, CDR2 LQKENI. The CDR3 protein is CASSPSGQGSPLHF.